This entry is about one TCR beta chain. Its antigen is as yet unknown. This specimen belongs to a study of PD-1 blockade in classical Hodgkin lymphoma. Study-level points and caveats: The causes of the repertoire differences, possibly disease activity or prior therapy, remain undefined. TCR diversity at baseline was reported to be reduced in newly diagnosed patients relative to healthy donors.

Generated by immunoSEQ multiplex PCR, the TCRdb table keeps only in-frame clones and is missing some. The sample has about 34,000 clones, roughly 89% seen once; the top ten hold 0.22%. Specified time point: newly diagnosed, previously untreated cHL patient sample. Purified CD4+ T cells were obtained from thawed PBMCs through magnetic negative selection. The authors used newly diagnosed, untreated classical Hodgkin lymphoma PBMCs as comparison. The CDR3 consists of 14 residues. Per germline, CDR1 SNHLY and CDR2 FYNNEI. The junction had 11 bases not matched to a gene; V was cut back by 7 bases and J by 7 bases.

This clonotype originated in a human donor with classical Hodgkin lymphoma. The source material was CD4+ T cells from blood. V usage is TRBV2 and J usage is TRBJ1-1; 8 nucleotides align to TRBD1. CDR3 loop: CASTSTGGRSEAFF. The DNA for the CDR3 is TGTGCCAGCACTTCTACAGGGGGGCGGAGTGAAGCTTTCTTT.